This T cell receptor beta chain was captured by sequencing in a study of Graves' ophthalmopathy and Graves' hyperthyroidism. TCR beta CDR3 regions were amplified from RNA transcripts. The library came from an HTBI-primed first-round RT-PCR and a second-round multiplex PCR. TCRdb used MiXCR to reprocess the multiplex PCR reads, holding one entry per CDR3 protein. This table has approximately 1.2 million distinct CDR3 sequences, approximately 35% appearing once. Findings and caveats of the study: Discrimination between ophthalmopathy and stable hyperthyroidism by a 13-signature model showed about 86% sensitivity and less than 84% specificity. At about 69% sensitivity and about 72% specificity, the model predicted progression of the ophthalmopathy.

Germline loops: CDR1 SGHRS, CDR2 YFSETQ. V gave up 4 bases and J gave up 4 bases, with 12 bases separating them. The CDR3 runs to 15 residues. The diagnosis was founded upon clinical symptoms, serum thyroxine, TRAb, thyroid ultrasound and orbital computed tomography. Turning to this clonotype: Its antigen is not known.

Sequencing input: peripheral blood or thyroid tissue (not recorded which). The J gene is TRBJ1-6, the V gene TRBV5-1; unclear D gene. The origin of this receptor is an adult man with Graves' hyperthyroidism. CDR3 nucleotide sequence: TGCGCCAGCAGCCGCGGCGGGTCGTATAATTCACCCCTCCACTTT. Its protein product is CASSRGGSYNSPLHF.